These 6 T cell receptor beta chains originate from one sample sequenced in a study of blood T cell repertoires in COVID-19. The assay was immunoSEQ multiplex PCR, and TCRdb's table has in-frame clones only and misses some. The table has some 26,000 clones, about 80% seen once. What was sequenced was peripheral blood. These receptors were taken from a man between 65 and 80 years old with acute or convalescent COVID-19.

The chain has TRBV7-9 and TRBJ1-1; D may be TRBD1 (6 bases). The CDR3 has 13 residues. The germline V gene encodes CDR1 SEHNR and CDR2 FQNEAQ (reference sequence). V was shortened by 3 bases and J by 4 bases, with 9 bases between the two germline ends. CDR3 region: CASSFQGPTEAFF. Written as DNA, the CDR3 is TGTGCCAGCAGCTTCCAGGGGCCCACTGAAGCTTTCTTT.

This clone was picked up a small number of times. The chain carries TRBV4-1 and TRBJ2-1; TRBD2 agrees at 15 bases. J was trimmed by 4 bases and V by 3 bases; bases with no gene match: 10. CDR3 length equals 19 residues. Germline V gene sequence: CDR1 MGHRA, CDR2 YSYEKL. Here the CDR3 DNA reads TGCGCCAGCAGCCAGTCCCCCGGGACTAGCGGGAGGAGTTACAATGAGCAGTTCTTC. This sequence encodes CASSQSPGTSGRSYNEQFF.

The V and J genes are TRBV19 and TRBJ1-6, with 10 bases that match TRBD1. Trimming at V came to 6 bases and at J to 8 bases, leaving 7 bases not matched to a gene. The V gene's germline CDR1 is LNHDA and CDR2 SQIVND (reference sequence). The CDR3 has 15 residues. The CDR3 protein is CASRWVGTGDSPLHF. The DNA of the CDR3 is TGTGCCAGTAGATGGGTCGGGACAGGGGATTCACCCCTCCACTTT.

The chain has TRBV9 and TRBJ2-1; D unresolved. The V gene lost 0 bases and the J gene lost 6 bases, with 10 bases spanning the gap. Per the germline V gene, CDR1 is SGDLS and CDR2 is YYNGEE. This CDR3 has 14 residues. The CDR3 nucleotides are TGTGCCAGCAGCGTAGACGCTTTCGGCAATGAGCAGTTCTTC. As protein: CASSVDAFGNEQFF.

The chain links TRBV19 to TRBJ2-5; D possibly corresponds to TRBD1 (5 bases). With 5 bases removed from V and 2 bases from J, the gap between germline ends came to 12 bases. Germline V gene lookup returns CDR1 LNHDA and CDR2 SQIVND (reference sequence). The CDR3 length is 14 residues. The DNA for the CDR3 is TGTGCCAGTAGTGGTAGGGGTCGTCAAGAGACCCAGTACTTC. Translation gives CASSGRGRQETQYF.

This chain links TRBV27 with TRBJ1-1; a weak D match, TRBD1 (6 bases). Germline V lookup: CDR1 MNHEY, CDR2 SMNVEV (reference sequence). V was shortened by 4 bases and J by 0 bases, with 15 bases between the two germline ends. This CDR3 has 16 amino acids. The chain's CDR3 is CASSYRPGTMNTEAFF. CDR3 DNA: TGTGCCAGCAGTTATCGCCCCGGGACAATGAACACTGAAGCTTTCTTT.